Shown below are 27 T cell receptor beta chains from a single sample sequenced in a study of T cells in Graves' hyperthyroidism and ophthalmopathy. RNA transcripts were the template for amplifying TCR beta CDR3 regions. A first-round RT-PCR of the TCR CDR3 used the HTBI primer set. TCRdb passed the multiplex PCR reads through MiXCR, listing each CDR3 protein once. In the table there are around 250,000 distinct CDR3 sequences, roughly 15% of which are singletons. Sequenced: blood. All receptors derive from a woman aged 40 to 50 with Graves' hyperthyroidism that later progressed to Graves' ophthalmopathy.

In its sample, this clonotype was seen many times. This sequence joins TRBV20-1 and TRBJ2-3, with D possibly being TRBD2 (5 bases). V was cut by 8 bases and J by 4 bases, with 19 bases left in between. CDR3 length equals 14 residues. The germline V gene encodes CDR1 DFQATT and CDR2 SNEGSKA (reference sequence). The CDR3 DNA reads TGCAGTCCAGGCGGAACGGGAAAATCAGATACGCAGTATTTT. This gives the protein CSPGGTGKSDTQYF.

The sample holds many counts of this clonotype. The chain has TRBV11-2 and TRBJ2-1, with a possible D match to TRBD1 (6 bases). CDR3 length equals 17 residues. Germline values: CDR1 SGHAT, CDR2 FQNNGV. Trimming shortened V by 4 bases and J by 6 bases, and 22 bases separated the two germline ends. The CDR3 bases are TGTGCCAGCAGCTCCGCCCCGGGACAACAGAAGGGCAATGAGCAGTTCTTC. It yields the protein CASSSAPGQQKGNEQFF.

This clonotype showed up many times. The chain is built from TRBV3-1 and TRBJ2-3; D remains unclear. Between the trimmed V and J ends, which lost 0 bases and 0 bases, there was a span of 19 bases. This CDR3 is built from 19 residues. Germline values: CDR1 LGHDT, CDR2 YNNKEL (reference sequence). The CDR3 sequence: CASSQDLGYRKDSTDTQYF. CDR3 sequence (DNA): TGTGCCAGCAGCCAAGATCTAGGTTACAGAAAAGATAGCACAGATACGCAGTATTTT.

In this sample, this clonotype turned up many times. CDR3 region: CASSSPTSGRSNEQFF. In DNA form, the CDR3 reads TGTGCCAGCAGTTCCCCGACTAGCGGGAGATCCAATGAGCAGTTCTTC. The chain recombines TRBV12-3 or TRBV12-4 with TRBJ2-1, with 12 bases lining up with TRBD2. With 4 bases clipped from V and 6 bases from J, the junction kept 7 bases outside the gene matches. This CDR3 contains 16 residues.

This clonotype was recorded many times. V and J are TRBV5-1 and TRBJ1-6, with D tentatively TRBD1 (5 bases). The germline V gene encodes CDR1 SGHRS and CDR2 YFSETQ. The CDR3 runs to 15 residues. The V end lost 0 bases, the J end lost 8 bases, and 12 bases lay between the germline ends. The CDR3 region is CASSLAGSGDSPLHF. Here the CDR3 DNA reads TGCGCCAGCAGCTTGGCAGGGTCTGGGGATTCACCCCTCCACTTT.

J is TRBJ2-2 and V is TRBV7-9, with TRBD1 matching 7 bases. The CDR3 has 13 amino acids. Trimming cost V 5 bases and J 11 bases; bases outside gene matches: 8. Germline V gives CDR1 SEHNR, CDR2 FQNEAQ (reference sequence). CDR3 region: CASSPGTVGELFF. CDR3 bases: TGTGCCAGCAGCCCAGGGACAGTCGGAGAGCTGTTTTTT.

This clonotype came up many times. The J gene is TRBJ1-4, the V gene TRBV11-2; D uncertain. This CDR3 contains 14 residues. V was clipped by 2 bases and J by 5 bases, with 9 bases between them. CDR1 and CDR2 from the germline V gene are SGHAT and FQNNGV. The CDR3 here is CASSLHSLNEKLFF. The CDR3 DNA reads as TGTGCCAGCAGCTTACACAGCCTGAATGAAAAACTGTTTTTT.

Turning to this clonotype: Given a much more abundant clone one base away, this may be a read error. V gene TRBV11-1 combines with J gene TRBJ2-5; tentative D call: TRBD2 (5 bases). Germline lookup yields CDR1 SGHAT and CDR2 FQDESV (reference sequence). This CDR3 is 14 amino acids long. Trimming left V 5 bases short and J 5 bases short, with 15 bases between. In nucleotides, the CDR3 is TGTGCCAGCAGCAGAGCCGAGGGAGAGGAGACCCAGTACTTC. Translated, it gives CASSRAEGEETQYF.

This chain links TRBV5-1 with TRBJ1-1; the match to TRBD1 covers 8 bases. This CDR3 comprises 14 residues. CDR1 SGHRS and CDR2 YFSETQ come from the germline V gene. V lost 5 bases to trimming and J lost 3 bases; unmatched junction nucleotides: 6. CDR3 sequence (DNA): TGCGCCAGCAGGCAAGGACAGGGATACACTGAAGCTTTCTTT. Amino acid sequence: CASRQGQGYTEAFF.

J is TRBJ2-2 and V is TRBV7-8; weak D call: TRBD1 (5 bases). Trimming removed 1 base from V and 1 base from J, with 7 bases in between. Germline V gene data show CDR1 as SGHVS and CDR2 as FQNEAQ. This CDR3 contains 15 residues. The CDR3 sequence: CASSLGGGNTGELFF. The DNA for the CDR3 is TGTGCCAGCAGCTTAGGGGGCGGGAACACCGGGGAGCTGTTTTTT.

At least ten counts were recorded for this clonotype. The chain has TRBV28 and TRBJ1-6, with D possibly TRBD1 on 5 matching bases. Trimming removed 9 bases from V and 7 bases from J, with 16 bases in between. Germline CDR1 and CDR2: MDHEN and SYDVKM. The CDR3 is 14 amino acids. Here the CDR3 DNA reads TGTGCCAGTATTCGGGACGGGGCAAATTCACCCCTCCACTTT. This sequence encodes CASIRDGANSPLHF.

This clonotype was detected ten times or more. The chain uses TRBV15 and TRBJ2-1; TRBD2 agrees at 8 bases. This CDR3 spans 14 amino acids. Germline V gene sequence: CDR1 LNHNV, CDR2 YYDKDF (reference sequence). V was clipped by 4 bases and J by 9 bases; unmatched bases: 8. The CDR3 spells CATSNQRESGEQFF. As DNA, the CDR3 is TGTGCCACCAGCAACCAGCGGGAGTCTGGTGAGCAGTTCTTC.

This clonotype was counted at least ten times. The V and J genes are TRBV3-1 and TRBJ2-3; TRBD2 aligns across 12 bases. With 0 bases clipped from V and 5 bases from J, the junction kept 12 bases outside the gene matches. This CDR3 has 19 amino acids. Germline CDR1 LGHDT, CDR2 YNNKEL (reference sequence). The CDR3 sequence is CASSQETLAGGPREDTQYF. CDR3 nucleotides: TGTGCCAGCAGCCAAGAAACTCTAGCGGGAGGGCCGCGTGAAGATACGCAGTATTTT.

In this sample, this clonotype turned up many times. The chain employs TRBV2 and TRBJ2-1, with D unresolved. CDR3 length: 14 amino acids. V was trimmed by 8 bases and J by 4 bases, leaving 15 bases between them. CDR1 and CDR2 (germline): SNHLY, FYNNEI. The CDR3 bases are TGTGCCAGCTCCGTTCCATTACTTTACAATGAGCAGTTCTTC. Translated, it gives CASSVPLLYNEQFF.

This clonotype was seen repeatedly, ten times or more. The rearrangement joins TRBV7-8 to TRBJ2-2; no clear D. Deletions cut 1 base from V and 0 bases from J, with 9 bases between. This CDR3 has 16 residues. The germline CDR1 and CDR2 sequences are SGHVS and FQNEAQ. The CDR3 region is CASSLVGQTNTGELFF. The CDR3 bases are TGTGCCAGCAGCTTAGTAGGGCAGACGAACACCGGGGAGCTGTTTTTT.

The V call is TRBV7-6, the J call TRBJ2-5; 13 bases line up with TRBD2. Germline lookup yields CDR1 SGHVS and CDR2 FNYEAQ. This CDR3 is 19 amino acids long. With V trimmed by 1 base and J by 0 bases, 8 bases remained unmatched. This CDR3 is CASSLEPGLAGMYQETQYF. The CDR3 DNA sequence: TGTGCCAGCAGCTTAGAACCGGGACTAGCGGGGATGTACCAAGAGACCCAGTACTTC.

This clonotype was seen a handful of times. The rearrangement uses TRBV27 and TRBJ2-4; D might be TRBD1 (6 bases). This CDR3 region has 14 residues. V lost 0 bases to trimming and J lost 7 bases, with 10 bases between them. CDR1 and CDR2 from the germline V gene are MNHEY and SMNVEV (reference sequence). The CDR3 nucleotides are TGTGCCAGCAGTTTATCCGGGACAATCAACATTCAGTACTTC. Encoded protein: CASSLSGTINIQYF.

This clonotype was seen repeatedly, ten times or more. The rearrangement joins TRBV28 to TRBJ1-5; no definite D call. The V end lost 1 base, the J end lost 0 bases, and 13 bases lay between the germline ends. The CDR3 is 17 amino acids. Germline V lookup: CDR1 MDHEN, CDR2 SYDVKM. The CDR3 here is CASSLSPSVDSNQPQHF. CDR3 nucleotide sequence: TGTGCCAGCAGTTTATCCCCCAGCGTCGATAGCAATCAGCCCCAGCATTTT.

CDR3 coding DNA: TGTGCCAGCAGCCGCAGGGTCCAAGAGACCCAGTACTTC. Its protein product is CASSRRVQETQYF. This chain uses TRBV7-2 with TRBJ2-5; TRBD1 might be the D (5 bases). In germline, CDR1 is SGHTA, CDR2 FQGNSA. The CDR3 covers 13 residues. Deletions cut 5 bases from V and 1 base from J, with 8 bases between. The full variable domain, with the rest looked up from reference TRBV7-2 and TRBJ2-5, is GAGVSQSPSNKVTEKGKDVELRCDPISGHTALYWYRQSLGQGLEFLIYFQGNSAPDKSGLPSDRFSAERTGGSVSTLTIQRTQQEDSAVYLCASSRRVQETQYFGPGTRLLVL.

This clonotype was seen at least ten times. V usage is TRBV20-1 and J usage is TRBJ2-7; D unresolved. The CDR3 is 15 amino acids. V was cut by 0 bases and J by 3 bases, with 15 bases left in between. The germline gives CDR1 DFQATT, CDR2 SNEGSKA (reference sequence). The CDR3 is CSARDSTGPLYEQYF. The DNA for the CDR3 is TGCAGTGCTAGAGATTCAACGGGTCCTCTCTACGAGCAGTACTTC.

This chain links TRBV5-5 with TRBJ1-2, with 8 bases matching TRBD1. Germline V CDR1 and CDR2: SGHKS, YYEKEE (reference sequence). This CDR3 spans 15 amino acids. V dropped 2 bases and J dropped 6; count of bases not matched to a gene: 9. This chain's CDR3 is CASSFIRGLRDGYTF. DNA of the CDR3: TGTGCCAGCAGCTTTATCAGGGGGCTTCGGGATGGCTACACCTTC.

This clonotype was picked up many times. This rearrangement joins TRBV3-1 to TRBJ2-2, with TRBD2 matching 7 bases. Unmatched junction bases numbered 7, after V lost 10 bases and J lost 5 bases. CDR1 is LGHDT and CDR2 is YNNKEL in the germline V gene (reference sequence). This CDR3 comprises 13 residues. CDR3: CATRLASTGELFF. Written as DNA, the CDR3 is TGTGCCACCCGACTAGCATCTACCGGGGAGCTGTTTTTT.

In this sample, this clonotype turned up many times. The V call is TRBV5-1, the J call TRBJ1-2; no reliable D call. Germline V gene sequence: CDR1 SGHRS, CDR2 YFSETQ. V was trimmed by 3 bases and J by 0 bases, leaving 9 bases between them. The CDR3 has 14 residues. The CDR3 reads CASSWTATNYGYTF. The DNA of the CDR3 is TGCGCCAGCAGCTGGACCGCAACTAACTATGGCTACACCTTC. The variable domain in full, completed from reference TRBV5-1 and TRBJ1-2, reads KAGVTQTPRYLIKTRGQQVTLSCSPISGHRSVSWYQQTPGQGLQFLFEYFSETQRNKGNFPGRFSGRQFSNSRSEMNVSTLELGDSALYLCASSWTATNYGYTFGSGTRLTVV.

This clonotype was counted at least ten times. The CDR3 DNA is TGCGCCAGCAGCCAAGGCGTCCCCCGCCTGGAGACCCAGTACTTC. This translates into CASSQGVPRLETQYF. V usage is TRBV4-1 and J usage is TRBJ2-5, with D hard to call. There are 15 residues in the CDR3. V lost 1 base, J lost 5 bases, and 14 bases lay in between. The germline V gene has CDR1 MGHRA and CDR2 YSYEKL.

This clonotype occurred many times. The CDR3, as DNA: TGTGCCAGTAGGCGGACTAGGGGCACAGATACGCAGTATTTT. Residues: CASRRTRGTDTQYF. The chain recombines TRBV19 with TRBJ2-3, with TRBD2 matching over 7 bases. The V segment lost 6 bases and the J segment 1 base; nucleotides outside the gene matches: 4. The length of the CDR3 is 14 residues. The germline gives CDR1 LNHDA, CDR2 SQIVND (reference sequence).

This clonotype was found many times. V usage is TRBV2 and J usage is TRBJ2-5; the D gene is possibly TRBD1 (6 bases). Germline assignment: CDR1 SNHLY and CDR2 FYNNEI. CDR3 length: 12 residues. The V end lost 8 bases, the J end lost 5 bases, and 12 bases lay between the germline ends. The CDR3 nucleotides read TGTGCCAGCCGTGGACAGCCGGAGACCCAGTACTTC. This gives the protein CASRGQPETQYF.

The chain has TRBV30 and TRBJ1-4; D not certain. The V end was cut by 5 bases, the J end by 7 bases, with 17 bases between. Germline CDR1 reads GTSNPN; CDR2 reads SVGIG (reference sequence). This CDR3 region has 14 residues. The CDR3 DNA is TGTGCCTGGTCCTCTACAGAGCTTGGTGAAAAACTGTTTTTT. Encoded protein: CAWSSTELGEKLFF.